This TCR beta chain appears in the sequencing data of a study of identical twins. In this sample, this clonotype turned up a few times. Antigen specificity is unknown. TCRdb reanalysed the 5' RACE reads using MiXCR and keeps one entry per CDR3 protein. The sample shows 400,000 to 500,000 distinct CDR3 sequences, less than 20% of them seen only once. Germline V lookup: CDR1 KGHSH, CDR2 LQKENI. The CDR3 is made up of 15 amino acids. Trimming pared 4 bases from V and 4 bases from J, leaving 17 bases between. Whole-study findings and limits: Among out-of-frame alpha sequences shared by twins, low generation probability occurred in excess. Invariant cells of the MAIT and iNKT types might have partly distorted the zero-insertion analyses. With abundant cord blood beta clonotypes, insertions were fewer; memory repertoires showed no such pattern.

The sequence derives from a man in his forties or fifties in good health. Material: naive T cells sorted from blood. The chain carries TRBV18 and TRBJ2-7; a possible D gene is TRBD2 (5 bases). The CDR3 region is CASSLSAPRTYEQYF. In nucleotides, the CDR3 is TGTGCCAGCTCACTTAGCGCCCCGCGCACTTACGAGCAGTACTTC. Full variable domain (outside the CDR3, taken from reference TRBV18 and TRBJ2-7): NAGVMQNPRHLVRRRGQEARLRCSPMKGHSHVYWYRQLPEEGLKFMVYLQKENIIDESGMPKERFSAEFPKEGPSILRIQQVVRGDSAAYFCASSLSAPRTYEQYFGPGTRLTVT.